The T cell receptor beta chain described here comes from a study of T cell responses to AZD1222 COVID-19 vaccine. Overall study findings and caveats: Spike-wide coverage was observed for vaccine-associated CD4 TCRs, with dominant responses at 160-218 and 743-854. Clonal diversity may have been underestimated, and the donors were mostly white British, with more females than males. The study sampled repertoires only after the peak T cell response.

Per germline, CDR1 MNHNY and CDR2 SVGAGI (reference sequence). V lost 6 bases and J 1 base, leaving 3 bases between the germline ends. The CDR3 is made up of 11 amino acids. Sequenced by immunoSEQ multiplex PCR; TCRdb stores in-frame clones only, minus some. The sample consists of some 79,000 clones, roughly 88% of them appearing once. With regard to this clone: The antigen is undetermined.

The source is an adult who received the AZD1222 COVID-19 vaccine. Material: peripheral blood, obtained 28 days after the second AZD1222 dose. The rearrangement links TRBV6-6 to TRBJ1-1; D is uncertain. The CDR3 coding sequence is TGTGCCAGCAGCAAGAACACTGAAGCTTTCTTT. This translates into CASSKNTEAFF.